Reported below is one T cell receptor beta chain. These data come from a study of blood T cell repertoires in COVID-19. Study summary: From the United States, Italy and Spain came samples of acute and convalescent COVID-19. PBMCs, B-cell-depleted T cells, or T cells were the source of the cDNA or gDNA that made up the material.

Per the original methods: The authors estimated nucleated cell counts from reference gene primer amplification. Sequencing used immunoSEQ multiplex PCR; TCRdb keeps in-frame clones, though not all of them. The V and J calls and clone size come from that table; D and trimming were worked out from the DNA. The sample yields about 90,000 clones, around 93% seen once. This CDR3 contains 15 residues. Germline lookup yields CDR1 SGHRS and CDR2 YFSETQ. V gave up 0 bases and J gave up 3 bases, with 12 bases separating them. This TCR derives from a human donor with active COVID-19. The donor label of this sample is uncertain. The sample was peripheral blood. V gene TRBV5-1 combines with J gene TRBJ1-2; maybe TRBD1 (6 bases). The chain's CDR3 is CASSLVGQGYYGYTF. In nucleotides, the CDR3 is TGCGCCAGCAGCTTGGTGGGGCAGGGGTACTATGGCTACACCTTC. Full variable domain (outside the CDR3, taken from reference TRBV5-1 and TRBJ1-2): KAGVTQTPRYLIKTRGQQVTLSCSPISGHRSVSWYQQTPGQGLQFLFEYFSETQRNKGNFPGRFSGRQFSNSRSEMNVSTLELGDSALYLCASSLVGQGYYGYTFGSGTRLTVV.